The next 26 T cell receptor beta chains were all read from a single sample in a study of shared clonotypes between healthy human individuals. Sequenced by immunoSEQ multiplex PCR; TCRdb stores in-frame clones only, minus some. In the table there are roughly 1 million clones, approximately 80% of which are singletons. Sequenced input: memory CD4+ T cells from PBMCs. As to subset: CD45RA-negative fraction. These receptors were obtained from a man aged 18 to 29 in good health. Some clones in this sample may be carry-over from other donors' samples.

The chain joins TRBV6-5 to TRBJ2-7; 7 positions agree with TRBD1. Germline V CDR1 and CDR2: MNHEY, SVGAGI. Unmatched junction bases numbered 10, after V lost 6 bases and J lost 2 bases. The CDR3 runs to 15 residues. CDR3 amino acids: CASRPYWDSTYEQYF. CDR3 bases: TGTGCCAGCAGGCCGTATTGGGACAGTACCTACGAGCAGTACTTC.

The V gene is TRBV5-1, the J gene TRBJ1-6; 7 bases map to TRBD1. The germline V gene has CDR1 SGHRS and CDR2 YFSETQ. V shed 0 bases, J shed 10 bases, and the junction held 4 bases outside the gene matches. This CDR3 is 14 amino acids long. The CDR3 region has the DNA TGCGCCAGCAGCTTGGGACAGGGAGCGTCACCCCTCCACTTT. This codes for CASSLGQGASPLHF. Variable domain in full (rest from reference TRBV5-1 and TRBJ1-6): KAGVTQTPRYLIKTRGQQVTLSCSPISGHRSVSWYQQTPGQGLQFLFEYFSETQRNKGNFPGRFSGRQFSNSRSEMNVSTLELGDSALYLCASSLGQGASPLHFGNGTRLTVT.

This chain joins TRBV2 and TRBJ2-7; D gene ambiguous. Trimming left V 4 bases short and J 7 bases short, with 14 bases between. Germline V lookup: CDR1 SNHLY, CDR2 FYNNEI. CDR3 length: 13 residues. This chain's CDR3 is CASSGVGGMEQYF. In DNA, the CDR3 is TGTGCCAGCAGTGGGGTAGGTGGGATGGAGCAGTACTTC. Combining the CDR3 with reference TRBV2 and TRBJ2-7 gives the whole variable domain EPEVTQTPSHQVTQMGQEVILRCVPISNHLYFYWYRQILGQKVEFLVSFYNNEISEKSEIFDDQFSVERPDGSNFTLKIRSTKLEDSAMYFCASSGVGGMEQYFGPGTRLTVT.

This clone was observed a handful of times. The CDR3 region has the DNA TGTGCCATCAGCTCCTCCCGGGACAGGGGTCTCTACGAGCAGTACTTC. Amino acids: CAISSSRDRGLYEQYF. The gene calls are TRBV10-3 and TRBJ2-7; 10 nucleotides line up with TRBD1. Germline V gene sequence: CDR1 ENHRY, CDR2 SYGVKD. Trimming took 6 bases from V and 3 from J; bases not matched to a gene: 11. The CDR3 is made up of 16 amino acids.

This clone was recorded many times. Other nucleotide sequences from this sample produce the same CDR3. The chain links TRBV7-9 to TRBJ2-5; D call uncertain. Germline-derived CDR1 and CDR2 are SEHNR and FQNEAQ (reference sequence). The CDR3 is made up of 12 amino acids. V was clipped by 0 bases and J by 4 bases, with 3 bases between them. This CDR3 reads CASSLAGETQYF. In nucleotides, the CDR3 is TGTGCCAGCAGCTTAGCGGGAGAGACCCAGTACTTC.

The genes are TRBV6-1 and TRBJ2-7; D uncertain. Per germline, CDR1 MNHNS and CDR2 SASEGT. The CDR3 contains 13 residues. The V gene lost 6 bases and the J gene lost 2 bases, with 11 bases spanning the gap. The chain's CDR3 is CASRVNRAYEQYF. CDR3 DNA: TGTGCCAGCAGAGTAAATAGGGCCTACGAGCAGTACTTC.

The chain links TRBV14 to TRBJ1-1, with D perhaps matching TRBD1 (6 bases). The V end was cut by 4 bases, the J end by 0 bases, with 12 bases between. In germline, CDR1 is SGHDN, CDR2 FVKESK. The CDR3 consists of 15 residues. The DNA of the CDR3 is TGTGCCAGCAGCCGAAACAGGGACCTGAACACTGAAGCTTTCTTT. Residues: CASSRNRDLNTEAFF.

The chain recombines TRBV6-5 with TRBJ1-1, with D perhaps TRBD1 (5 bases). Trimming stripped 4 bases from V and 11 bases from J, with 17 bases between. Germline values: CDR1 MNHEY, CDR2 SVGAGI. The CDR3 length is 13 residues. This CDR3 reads CASSSGWGSEAFF. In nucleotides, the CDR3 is TGTGCCAGCAGTTCCGGGTGGGGGTCGGAGGCTTTCTTT.

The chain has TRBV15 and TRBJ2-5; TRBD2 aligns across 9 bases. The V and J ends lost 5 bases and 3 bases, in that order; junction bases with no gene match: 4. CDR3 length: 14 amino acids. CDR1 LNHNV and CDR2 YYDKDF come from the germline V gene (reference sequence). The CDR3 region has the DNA TGTGCCACCAGCCGGACTAGCGCAGAAGAGACCCAGTACTTC. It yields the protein CATSRTSAEETQYF.

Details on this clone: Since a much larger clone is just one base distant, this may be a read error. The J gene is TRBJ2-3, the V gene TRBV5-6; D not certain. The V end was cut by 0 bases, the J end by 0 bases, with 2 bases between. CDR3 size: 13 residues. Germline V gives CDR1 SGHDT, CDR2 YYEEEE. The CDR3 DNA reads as TGTGCCAGCAGCTTGGAAAGCACAGATACGCAGTATTTT. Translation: CASSLESTDTQYF.

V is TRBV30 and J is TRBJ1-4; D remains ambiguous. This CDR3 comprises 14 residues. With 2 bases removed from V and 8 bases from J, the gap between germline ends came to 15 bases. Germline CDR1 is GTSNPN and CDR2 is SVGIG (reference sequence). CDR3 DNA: TGTGCCTGGAGTTCGTACATCCTGAACGAAAAACTGTTTTTT. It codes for CAWSSYILNEKLFF.

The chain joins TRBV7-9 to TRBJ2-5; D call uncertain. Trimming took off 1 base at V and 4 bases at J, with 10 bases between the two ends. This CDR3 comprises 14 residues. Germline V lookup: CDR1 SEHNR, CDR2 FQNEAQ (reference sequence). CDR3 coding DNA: TGTGCCAGCAGCTTAGGGTCAGCAACAGAGACCCAGTACTTC. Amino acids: CASSLGSATETQYF.

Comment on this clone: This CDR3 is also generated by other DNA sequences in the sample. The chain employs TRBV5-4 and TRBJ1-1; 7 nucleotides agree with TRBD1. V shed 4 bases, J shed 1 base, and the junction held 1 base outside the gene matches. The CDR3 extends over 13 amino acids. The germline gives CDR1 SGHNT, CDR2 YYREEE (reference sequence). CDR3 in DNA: TGTGCCAGCAGCCACAGGGGGAACACTGAAGCTTTCTTT. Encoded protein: CASSHRGNTEAFF.

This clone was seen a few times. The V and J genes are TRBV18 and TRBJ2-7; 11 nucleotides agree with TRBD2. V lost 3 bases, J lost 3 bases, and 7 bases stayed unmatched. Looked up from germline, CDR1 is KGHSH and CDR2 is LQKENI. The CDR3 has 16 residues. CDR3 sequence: CASSPGGLAGGYEQYF. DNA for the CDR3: TGTGCCAGCTCACCCGGCGGGCTAGCGGGAGGCTACGAGCAGTACTTC.

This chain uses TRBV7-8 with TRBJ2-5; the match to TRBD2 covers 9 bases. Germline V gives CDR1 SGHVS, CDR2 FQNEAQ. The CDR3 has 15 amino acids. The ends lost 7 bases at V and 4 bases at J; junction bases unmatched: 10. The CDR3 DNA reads TGTGCCAGCACCCCGGGACTAGCAGTTTTAGAGACCCAGTACTTC. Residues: CASTPGLAVLETQYF. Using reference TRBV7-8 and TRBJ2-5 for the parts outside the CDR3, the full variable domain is GAGVSQSPRYKVAKRGQDVALRCDPISGHVSLFWYQQALGQGPEFLTYFQNEAQLDKSGLPSDRFFAERPEGSVSTLKIQRTQQEDSAVYLCASTPGLAVLETQYFGPGTRLLVL.

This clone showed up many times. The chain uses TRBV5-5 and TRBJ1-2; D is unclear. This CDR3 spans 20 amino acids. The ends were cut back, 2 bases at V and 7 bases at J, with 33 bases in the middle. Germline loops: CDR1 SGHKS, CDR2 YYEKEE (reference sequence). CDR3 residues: CASSFLPPVGLALPQSGYTF. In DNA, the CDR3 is TGTGCCAGCAGCTTTCTCCCTCCGGTGGGCCTTGCCCTGCCCCAGAGTGGCTACACCTTC.

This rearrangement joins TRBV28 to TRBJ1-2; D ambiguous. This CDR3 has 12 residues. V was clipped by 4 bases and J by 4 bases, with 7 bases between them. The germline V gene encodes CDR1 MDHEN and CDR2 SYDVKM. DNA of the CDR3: TGTGCCAGCAGTTCTAAGGGCTATGGCTACACCTTC. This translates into CASSSKGYGYTF.

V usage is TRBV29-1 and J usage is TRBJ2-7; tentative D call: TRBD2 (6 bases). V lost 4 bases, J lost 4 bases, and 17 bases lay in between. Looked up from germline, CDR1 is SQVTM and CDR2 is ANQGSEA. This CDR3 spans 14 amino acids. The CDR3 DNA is TGCAGCGTTGTGGTGGCGGGATGGGGGTACGAGCAGTACTTC. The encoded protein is CSVVVAGWGYEQYF.

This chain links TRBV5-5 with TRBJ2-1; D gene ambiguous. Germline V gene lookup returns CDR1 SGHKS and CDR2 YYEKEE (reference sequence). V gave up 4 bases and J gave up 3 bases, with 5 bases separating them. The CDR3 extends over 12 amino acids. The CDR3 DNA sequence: TGTGCCAGCAGCGATCTCTACAATGAGCAGTTCTTC. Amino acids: CASSDLYNEQFF. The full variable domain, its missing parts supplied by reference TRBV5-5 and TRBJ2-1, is DAGVTQSPTHLIKTRGQQVTLRCSPISGHKSVSWYQQVLGQGPQFIFQYYEKEERGRGNFPDRFSARQFPNYSSELNVNALLLGDSALYLCASSDLYNEQFFGPGTRLTVL.

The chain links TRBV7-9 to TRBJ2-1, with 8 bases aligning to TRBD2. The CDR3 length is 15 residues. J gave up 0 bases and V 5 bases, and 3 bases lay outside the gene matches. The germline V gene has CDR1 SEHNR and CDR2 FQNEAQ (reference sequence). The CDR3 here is CASSQSGSSYNEQFF. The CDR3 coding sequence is TGTGCCAGCAGCCAAAGCGGGAGCTCCTACAATGAGCAGTTCTTC.

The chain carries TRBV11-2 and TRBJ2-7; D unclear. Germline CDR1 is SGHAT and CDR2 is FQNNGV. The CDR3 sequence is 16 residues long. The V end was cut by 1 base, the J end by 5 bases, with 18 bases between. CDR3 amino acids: CASSLAPPRAEHEQYF. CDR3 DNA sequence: TGTGCCAGCAGCTTAGCCCCCCCCCGGGCAGAACACGAGCAGTACTTC.

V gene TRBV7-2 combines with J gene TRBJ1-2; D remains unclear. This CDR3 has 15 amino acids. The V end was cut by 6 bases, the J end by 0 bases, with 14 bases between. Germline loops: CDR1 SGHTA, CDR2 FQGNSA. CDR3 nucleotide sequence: TGTGCCAGCAGAGCTGTGGGGTTAGCTAACTATGGCTACACCTTC. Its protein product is CASRAVGLANYGYTF.

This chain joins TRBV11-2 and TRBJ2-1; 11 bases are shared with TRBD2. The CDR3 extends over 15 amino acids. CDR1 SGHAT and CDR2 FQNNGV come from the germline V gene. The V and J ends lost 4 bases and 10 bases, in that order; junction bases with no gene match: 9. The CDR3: CASSSLAGGQLEQFF. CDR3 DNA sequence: TGTGCCAGCAGCTCCTTAGCGGGAGGGCAATTAGAGCAGTTCTTC. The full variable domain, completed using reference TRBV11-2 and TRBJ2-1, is EAGVAQSPRYKIIEKRQSVAFWCNPISGHATLYWYQQILGQGPKLLIQFQNNGVVDDSQLPKDRFSAERLKGVDSTLKIQPAKLEDSAVYLCASSSLAGGQLEQFFGPGTRLTVL.

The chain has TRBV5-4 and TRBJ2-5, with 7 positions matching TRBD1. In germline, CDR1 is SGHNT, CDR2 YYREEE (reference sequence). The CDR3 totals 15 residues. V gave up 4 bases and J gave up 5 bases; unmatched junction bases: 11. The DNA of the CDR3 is TGTGCCAGCAGCGGGGGAACAGGGGCCTGGGAGACCCAGTACTTC. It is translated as CASSGGTGAWETQYF.

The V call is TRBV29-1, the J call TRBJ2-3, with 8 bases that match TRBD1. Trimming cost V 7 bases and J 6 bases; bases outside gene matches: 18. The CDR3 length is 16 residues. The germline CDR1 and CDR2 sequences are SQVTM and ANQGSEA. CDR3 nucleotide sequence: TGCAGCGGGGGAGGAACGGTGCAGGGGGCTTGGGATACGCAGTATTTT. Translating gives CSGGGTVQGAWDTQYF.

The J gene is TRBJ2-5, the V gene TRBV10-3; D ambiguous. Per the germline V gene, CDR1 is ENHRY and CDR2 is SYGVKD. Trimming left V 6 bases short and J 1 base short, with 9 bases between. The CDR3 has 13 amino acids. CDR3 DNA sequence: TGTGCCATCAGCCCATCAGGCCAAGAGACCCAGTACTTC. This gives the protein CAISPSGQETQYF.